Below, one T cell receptor (beta chain) is given with its context. The CDR3 is 14 residues long. Germline-derived CDR1 and CDR2 are MNHEY and SVGAGI. J was trimmed by 7 bases and V by 5 bases; bases with no gene match: 7. How the authors handled the data: It was from reference gene primer amplification that nucleated cell counts were estimated. Assay: immunoSEQ multiplex PCR; the TCRdb copy retains only in-frame clones and omits some. The V and J calls and clone size are taken from that table; D and trimming were inferred from the DNA. The sample records more than 65,000 clones, roughly 82% being singletons. The data stem from a study of blood T cell repertoires in COVID-19. Overall study: Acute-phase and convalescent COVID-19 samples originated in the United States, Italy and Spain. From T cells, B-cell-depleted T cells, or PBMCs came the material, which was cDNA or gDNA.

The chain uses TRBV6-5 and TRBJ1-2, with 10 bases fitting TRBD1. The receptor comes from a human donor in a cohort sampled during active COVID-19. The sequenced sample was peripheral blood. The CDR3 is CASSRQGAAGGYTF. The CDR3 DNA is TGTGCCAGCAGTAGACAGGGGGCAGCGGGTGGCTACACCTTC.